The 31 T cell receptor beta chains in this list originate from one sample, sequenced in a study of post-analysis software for immune sequencing data. Broader study findings: TRBV segments more frequent in patients than in controls numbered a few and included TRBV5-6, TRBV5-1 and TRBV20-1.

These receptors' targets are unknown. cDNA libraries of TCR beta carried unique molecular identifiers. TCRdb re-called the PCR reads with MiXCR, one entry per CDR3 protein. The profile covers approximately 260,000 distinct CDR3 sequences, with 36% appearing a single time and more than 4% taken by the ten largest. The sequenced sample consisted of blood. All receptors derive from a girl aged 5-17 years with multiple sclerosis.

This clonotype appeared many times. The chain combines TRBV4-1 with TRBJ2-1; 10 bases are a match to TRBD2. The J segment lost 8 bases and the V segment lost 0 bases, leaving 7 bases of the junction unmatched. The CDR3 length is 16 residues. Germline V CDR1 and CDR2: MGHRA, YSYEKL. The CDR3 DNA reads as TGCGCCAGCAGCCAAGAGCAGCGGGGGGGTATGGATGAGCAGTTCTTC. Its translation is CASSQEQRGGMDEQFF.

This clonotype showed up many times. The chain combines TRBV5-1 with TRBJ2-3; possible D gene TRBD1, 6 bases. Germline CDR1 is SGHRS and CDR2 is YFSETQ. This CDR3 comprises 15 residues. The V gene lost 4 bases and the J gene lost 2 bases, with 14 bases spanning the gap. CDR3 nucleotide sequence: TGCGCCAGCAGCCCTACACAGGGAAACACAGATACGCAGTATTTT. Translating it yields CASSPTQGNTDTQYF.

The sample holds a few counts of this clonotype. The chain carries TRBV27 and TRBJ2-2; D not certain. Between the trimmed V and J ends, which lost 3 bases and 5 bases, there was a span of 4 bases. The CDR3 loop spans 12 amino acids. Looked up from germline, CDR1 is MNHEY and CDR2 is SMNVEV (reference sequence). CDR3 loop: CASSFWTGELFF. The CDR3 nucleotides are TGTGCCAGCAGTTTCTGGACCGGGGAGCTGTTTTTT.

This clonotype was found many times. The gene calls are TRBV20-1 and TRBJ2-1, with 8 bases matching TRBD2. The CDR3 has 13 amino acids. V was clipped by 3 bases and J by 9 bases; unmatched bases: 7. The germline CDR1 and CDR2 sequences are DFQATT and SNEGSKA (reference sequence). The CDR3 region has the DNA TGCAGTGCTAGTCCCGCGGGAGGTATTGAGCAGTTCTTC. This encodes CSASPAGGIEQFF.

This clonotype was counted once. This chain links TRBV24-1 with TRBJ2-1; TRBD2 matches at 7 bases. This CDR3 contains 15 residues. V dropped 6 bases and J dropped 2; count of bases not matched to a gene: 6. CDR1 is KGHDR, CDR2 SFDVKD, per germline. The CDR3 protein is CATSLAGAPYNEQFF. The DNA for the CDR3 is TGTGCCACCAGTCTCGCGGGAGCACCCTACAATGAGCAGTTCTTC.

This clonotype was seen many times. The chain combines TRBV5-8 with TRBJ2-6; the match to TRBD1 covers 10 bases. CDR3 length equals 17 residues. V trimming: 5 bases; J trimming: 0 bases; junction bases outside the gene matches: 5. Germline V gives CDR1 SGHTS, CDR2 YDEGEE. DNA of the CDR3: TGTGCCAGCAGAAGGGACAGGGGCCTCTCTGGGGCCAACGTCCTGACTTTC. Protein: CASRRDRGLSGANVLTF.

This clonotype was seen a few times. This chain connects TRBV30 to TRBJ1-2, with 8 bases lining up with TRBD1. Germline V gene data show CDR1 as GTSNPN and CDR2 as SVGIG (reference sequence). The CDR3 loop spans 13 amino acids. J gave up 3 bases and V 4 bases, and 4 bases lay outside the gene matches. This chain's CDR3 is CAWKLQGDYGYTF. The CDR3 DNA reads as TGTGCCTGGAAGTTACAGGGGGACTATGGCTACACCTTC.

This clonotype was detected ten times or more. The genes are TRBV27 and TRBJ2-5; 7 nucleotides match TRBD1. This CDR3 contains 15 residues. Germline V gives CDR1 MNHEY, CDR2 SMNVEV (reference sequence). The V gene end was trimmed by 9 bases and the J gene end by 7 bases; junction bases not matched to a gene: 17. The CDR3 region is CASRMGQSTFGTQYF. The CDR3 DNA follows: TGTGCCAGTAGAATGGGACAGTCCACGTTTGGGACCCAGTACTTC.

This clonotype was observed a handful of times. This chain joins TRBV29-1 and TRBJ2-1; D possibly corresponds to TRBD1 (6 bases). Germline V gene lookup returns CDR1 SQVTM and CDR2 ANQGSEA. This CDR3 has 14 amino acids. V was cut by 7 bases and J by 4 bases, with 17 bases left in between. The CDR3 loop reads CSAMNPQGYNEQFF. The CDR3 DNA sequence: TGCAGCGCCATGAACCCCCAGGGGTACAATGAGCAGTTCTTC.

The table lists this clonotype with a few counts. The chain recombines TRBV20-1 with TRBJ1-3; no clear D gene. Deletions cut 4 bases from V and 0 bases from J, with 7 bases between. The V gene's germline CDR1 is DFQATT and CDR2 SNEGSKA (reference sequence). CDR3 length: 13 amino acids. The CDR3 sequence: CSATEGSGNTIYF. CDR3 coding DNA: TGCAGTGCTACTGAAGGCTCTGGAAACACCATATATTTT.

This clonotype has a count of ten or more. The V call is TRBV12-3 or TRBV12-4, the J call TRBJ1-5; a possible D gene is TRBD1 (5 bases). This CDR3 is built from 14 residues. Deletions cut 5 bases from V and 7 bases from J, with 15 bases between. DNA for the CDR3: TGTGCCAGCAGTGAATCGGGGCGCGGACAGCCCCAGCATTTT. It specifies CASSESGRGQPQHF.

To note about this clonotype: Germline is not matched at one junction end, which may reflect a read error. This chain uses TRBV7-2 with TRBJ2-5; 14 bases line up with TRBD2. The CDR3 is 19 residues long. Germline V gene data show CDR1 as SGHTA and CDR2 as FQGNSA. The CDR3 sequence: CACSPDRTSGGHIQETQYF. The CDR3 DNA is TGTGCCTGCAGCCCCGACCGGACTAGCGGGGGGCATATACAAGAGACCCAGTACTTC. The variable domain in full, with the rest retrieved from reference TRBV7-2 and TRBJ2-5, is GAGVSQSPSNKVTEKGKDVELRCDPISGHTALYWYRQSLGQGLEFLIYFQGNSAPDKSGLPSDRFSAERTGGSVSTLTIQRTQQEDSAVYLCACSPDRTSGGHIQETQYFGPGTRLLVL.

This clonotype was seen at least ten times. The chain couples TRBV10-3 to TRBJ2-5; D not certain. From germline, CDR1 is ENHRY and CDR2 SYGVKD. The CDR3 runs to 12 residues. The germline V and J ends were trimmed by 3 bases and 2 bases, with 4 bases remaining between them. Here the CDR3 reads CAISERQETQYF. CDR3 in DNA: TGTGCCATCAGTGAACGGCAAGAGACCCAGTACTTC.

This clonotype was seen only a few times. DNA of the CDR3: TGTGCCAGCGCGAAAGGCGGGGAGCGAAACAATGAGCAGTTCTTC. It codes for CASAKGGERNNEQFF. This chain joins TRBV3-1 and TRBJ2-1, with D maybe TRBD2 (6 bases). CDR1 is LGHDT and CDR2 is YNNKEL in the germline V gene (reference sequence). Trimming stripped 8 bases from V and 5 bases from J, with 19 bases between. The CDR3 extends over 15 amino acids.

This clonotype was counted at least ten times. The chain employs TRBV6-6 and TRBJ1-2; the match to TRBD1 covers 7 bases. Germline V gene lookup returns CDR1 MNHNY and CDR2 SVGAGI (reference sequence). The CDR3 totals 14 residues. Trimming at V came to 6 bases and at J to 3 bases, leaving 7 bases not matched to a gene. CDR3 DNA sequence: TGTGCCAGCAGCCGAACCGGGACAGACTATGGCTACACCTTC. Its translation: CASSRTGTDYGYTF.

There are many counts of this clonotype. The rearrangement uses TRBV6-2 or TRBV6-3 and TRBJ2-5; maybe TRBD2 (5 bases). This CDR3 has 16 residues. V dropped 2 bases and J dropped 5 bases, with 18 bases sitting between them. Germline loops: CDR1 MNHEY, CDR2 SVGEGT. The CDR3 protein is CASSYARGSPQETQYF. The CDR3, as DNA: TGTGCCAGCAGTTACGCCCGGGGATCCCCCCAGGAGACCCAGTACTTC.

This clonotype has ten or more counts. The J gene is TRBJ2-1, the V gene TRBV6-1, with 7 bases fitting TRBD2. This CDR3 is built from 15 residues. Germline assignment: CDR1 MNHNS and CDR2 SASEGT. Trimming at V came to 6 bases and at J to 8 bases, leaving 13 bases not matched to a gene. The CDR3 DNA reads as TGTGCCAGCAGGGCGTGGGGACTAATCTTCGATGAGCAGTTCTTC. It yields the protein CASRAWGLIFDEQFF.

This clonotype occurred many times. J is TRBJ1-2 and V is TRBV27; TRBD1 aligns across 7 bases. Per germline, CDR1 MNHEY and CDR2 SMNVEV (reference sequence). The CDR3 consists of 13 residues. With 6 bases clipped from V and 9 bases from J, the junction kept 10 bases outside the gene matches. The DNA of the CDR3 is TGTGCCAGCAGCCTGGGGGGACAGCAACGCTACACCTTC. It translates to CASSLGGQQRYTF.

The genes are TRBV5-1 and TRBJ1-6; 10 positions agree with TRBD1. Unmatched junction bases numbered 3, after V lost 0 bases and J lost 9 bases. The CDR3 consists of 15 residues. Germline V gene data show CDR1 as SGHRS and CDR2 as YFSETQ. CDR3 residues: CASSLAGTGVSPLHF. The CDR3 DNA is TGCGCCAGCAGCTTGGCCGGGACAGGGGTTTCACCCCTCCACTTT. The full variable domain, in which reference TRBV5-1 and TRBJ1-6 provide the parts outside the CDR3, is KAGVTQTPRYLIKTRGQQVTLSCSPISGHRSVSWYQQTPGQGLQFLFEYFSETQRNKGNFPGRFSGRQFSNSRSEMNVSTLELGDSALYLCASSLAGTGVSPLHFGNGTRLTVT.

This clonotype was detected ten times or more. CDR3 amino acids: CASSEGQGNTEAFF. For the CDR3, the DNA is TGTGCCAGCAGCGAGGGACAGGGAAACACTGAAGCTTTCTTT. The chain links TRBV2 to TRBJ1-1; the match to TRBD1 covers 9 bases. There are 14 residues in the CDR3. Losses at the gene ends were 6 bases for V and 2 bases for J; bases not matched to a gene: 4. Germline V CDR1 and CDR2: SNHLY, FYNNEI. The full variable domain, with the rest looked up from reference TRBV2 and TRBJ1-1, is EPEVTQTPSHQVTQMGQEVILRCVPISNHLYFYWYRQILGQKVEFLVSFYNNEISEKSEIFDDQFSVERPDGSNFTLKIRSTKLEDSAMYFCASSEGQGNTEAFFGQGTRLTVV.

The table lists this clonotype with a count of one. V usage is TRBV27 and J usage is TRBJ2-1; no clear D. The CDR3 contains 15 residues. Germline lookup yields CDR1 MNHEY and CDR2 SMNVEV (reference sequence). Trimming cost V 0 bases and J 8 bases, with 14 bases left between them. CDR3 amino acids: CASSLSTVQVYEQFF. CDR3 nucleotide sequence: TGTGCCAGCAGTTTATCCACAGTGCAAGTCTATGAGCAGTTCTTC.

This clonotype has a count of ten or more. V usage is TRBV20-1 and J usage is TRBJ1-6, with D unresolved. In germline, CDR1 is DFQATT, CDR2 SNEGSKA (reference sequence). This CDR3 contains 18 residues. The V end lost 0 bases, the J end lost 0 bases, and 15 bases lay between the germline ends. CDR3 protein: CSARDQGRVSSYNSPLHF. CDR3 in DNA: TGCAGTGCTAGAGATCAAGGTCGGGTTAGCTCCTATAATTCACCCCTCCACTTT.

In DNA form, the CDR3 reads TGTGCCAGCAGCCAGGTGCCGGACACCGGGGAGCTGTTTTTT. Protein sequence: CASSQVPDTGELFF. This chain links TRBV4-2 with TRBJ2-2, with D unresolved. V lost 3 bases to trimming and J lost 3 bases, with 8 bases between them. The CDR3 runs 14 residues. Germline V gene data show CDR1 as LGHNA and CDR2 as YNFKEQ.

The V and J genes are TRBV5-6 and TRBJ1-2; 9 bases fit TRBD1. The CDR3 is 15 residues long. The germline CDR1 and CDR2 sequences are SGHDT and YYEEEE. J was trimmed by 7 bases and V by 4 bases; bases with no gene match: 11. This chain's CDR3 is CASSRRTGEAFGYTF. Here the CDR3 DNA reads TGTGCCAGCAGCCGAAGGACAGGGGAAGCTTTTGGCTACACCTTC.

This clonotype occurred many times. V gene TRBV7-6 combines with J gene TRBJ2-1, with TRBD2 identical over 8 bases. The V gene's germline CDR1 is SGHVS and CDR2 FNYEAQ. The CDR3 is made up of 15 amino acids. After removal of 5 bases from V and 5 bases from J, the junction contained 8 bases not matched to a gene. CDR3 sequence (DNA): TGTGCCAGCAGCCCTCGGACTAGCCAGAACAATGAGCAGTTCTTC. Amino acid sequence: CASSPRTSQNNEQFF. The full variable domain, rest sourced from reference TRBV7-6 and TRBJ2-1, is GAGVSQSPRYKVTKRGQDVALRCDPISGHVSLYWYRQALGQGPEFLTYFNYEAQQDKSGLPNDRFSAERPEGSISTLTIQRTEQRDSAMYRCASSPRTSQNNEQFFGPGTRLTVL.

Many counts were recorded for this clonotype. The gene calls are TRBV27 and TRBJ2-4; 8 bases fit TRBD2. The CDR3 consists of 15 residues. Germline CDR1 reads MNHEY; CDR2 reads SMNVEV (reference sequence). V lost 6 bases to trimming and J lost 7 bases; unmatched junction nucleotides: 11. CDR3 nucleotide sequence: TGTGCCAGCAGCCGGGAGGGAAGCGGCCTTAACATTCAGTACTTC. Residues: CASSREGSGLNIQYF.

Comments on this clonotype: A much larger clone lies one base from this, so it may be a read error. V usage is TRBV7-9 and J usage is TRBJ2-1; no definite D call. This CDR3 comprises 12 residues. V was shortened by 1 base and J by 8 bases, with 6 bases between the two germline ends. The germline CDR1 and CDR2 sequences are SEHNR and FQNEAQ (reference sequence). CDR3 in DNA: TGTGCCAGCAGCTTAGACTGCGATGAGCAGTTCTTC. Amino acid sequence: CASSLDCDEQFF.

This clonotype came up many times. The CDR3 bases are TGTGCCAGCGAGGGGGCCTCCTATGGCTACACCTTC. It yields the protein CASEGASYGYTF. V usage is TRBV12-3 or TRBV12-4 and J usage is TRBJ1-2; TRBD1 matches 7 bases. Trimming took 8 bases from V and 4 from J; bases not matched to a gene: 4. The CDR3 contains 12 residues.

This clonotype was seen repeatedly, ten times or more. The CDR3 DNA sequence: TGTGCCAGCAGCCCGAGGACTGACACAGATACGCAGTATTTT. This translates into CASSPRTDTDTQYF. The rearrangement links TRBV11-2 to TRBJ2-3; D possibly corresponds to TRBD2 (5 bases). The CDR3 has 14 residues. V dropped 5 bases and J dropped 2 bases, with 11 bases sitting between them. Germline-derived CDR1 and CDR2 are SGHAT and FQNNGV.

This clonotype was seen only a few times. The rearrangement joins TRBV20-1 to TRBJ2-4, with D unresolved. This CDR3 spans 13 amino acids. Germline V gene lookup returns CDR1 DFQATT and CDR2 SNEGSKA (reference sequence). Trimming took off 5 bases at V and 13 bases at J, with 21 bases between the two ends. For the CDR3, the DNA is TGCAGTGCTCCGGACCAATACGACAATGAGCAGTACTTC. Residues: CSAPDQYDNEQYF.

This clonotype came up a few times. The chain employs TRBV9 and TRBJ2-7, with 7 bases that match TRBD2. This CDR3 has 15 residues. Germline CDR1 SGDLS, CDR2 YYNGEE. J gave up 3 bases and V 3 bases, and 9 bases lay outside the gene matches. CDR3 amino acids: CASSEGSSGLYEQYF. The DNA for the CDR3 is TGTGCCAGCAGCGAAGGTTCTAGCGGACTCTACGAGCAGTACTTC.